This entry describes one TCR beta chain. Antigen specificity is unknown. Together with a sample-barcoded 5' primer, a J-beta primer mix was included in a second PCR lasting about 7 to 11 cycles. TCRdb re-called the 5' RACE reads with MiXCR, one entry per CDR3 protein. In the table there are over 1,500,000 distinct CDR3 sequences, 49% of which are singletons. The data derive from a study of blood T cells in healthy people across ages. General study points: Long-lived donors exceeded aged donors in naive CD4+ cells and diversity.

The CDR3 spans 15 residues. Per the germline V gene, CDR1 is DFQATT and CDR2 is SNEGSKA (reference sequence). Per sample, at least 5 micrograms of total RNA were extracted. The origin of this receptor is a woman in her thirties or forties in good health. The chain is built from TRBV20-1 and TRBJ2-7, with 8 bases lining up with TRBD2. Matching the DNA end better, TRBJ2-5 makes the J call doubtful. Specimen: blood. The CDR3 is CSASPHGGGFETQYF. The CDR3 nucleotides read TGCAGTGCCAGTCCCCACGGCGGGGGGTTTGAGACCCAGTACTTC.